This T cell receptor (beta chain) was sequenced in a study of control samples from healthy donors and cancer patients. Sequencing was performed with immunoSEQ multiplex PCR; in TCRdb, only in-frame clones are kept and a portion is missing. The repertoire includes roughly 100,000 clones, about 89% of them detected once, and about 19% sits in the top ten. The receptor was derived from a man in his sixties with lung cancer. Material for sequencing was PBMCs.

In nucleotides, the CDR3 is TGTGCCAGCAGCGGCTCCGGGACAGGGGGTGAAAAACTGTTTTTT. It is translated as CASSGSGTGGEKLFF. The V and J genes are TRBV9 and TRBJ1-4; 11 bases agree with TRBD1. CDR1 and CDR2 from the germline V gene are SGDLS and YYNGEE. The CDR3 is made up of 15 amino acids. V dropped 3 bases and J dropped 7; count of bases not matched to a gene: 5.